The rows below give T cell receptor beta chains drawn from one sample of a study of beta chain features in type 1 diabetes. TCRdb's table, derived via immunoSEQ multiplex PCR, lists solely in-frame clones and lacks some. The sample holds about half a million clones, about 30% seen once. Sequencing was done on a sample of naive CD4+ T cells from blood. The receptors were sampled from a man younger than 30 in good health. The CDR3 runs from the conserved cysteine through the conserved F or W. The D gene is left open where the match is weak. Clone size is stated in some rows and not others, as once, few, many or a class when expanded.

D: NA; size: NA; V: TRBV2; J: TRBJ2-3; DNA: TGTGCCAGCAAGAGTGCTAGCACAGATACGCAGTATTTT; CDR3: CASKSASTDTQYF
D: NA; size: few; V: TRBV6-5; J: TRBJ2-5; DNA: TGTGCCAGCAGCCCGATCTCGGGTCGACAAGAGACCCAGTACTTC; CDR3: CASSPISGRQETQYF
D: TRBD2; size: NA; V: TRBV11-3; J: TRBJ2-5; DNA: TGTGCCAGCAGCCCAGGGACTAGCGGGAGCCCAGAGACCCAGTACTTC; CDR3: CASSPGTSGSPETQYF
D: TRBD1; size: NA; V: TRBV10-3; J: TRBJ2-2; DNA: TGTGCCATCAGGGACAGGGTGTCGAACACCGGGGAGCTGTTTTTT; CDR3: CAIRDRVSNTGELFF
D: NA; size: few; V: TRBV4-3; J: TRBJ2-1; DNA: TGCGCCAGCAGCCATAGAGGGGGCAATGAGCAGTTCTTC; CDR3: CASSHRGGNEQFF
D: TRBD1; size: NA; V: TRBV27; J: TRBJ2-4; DNA: TGTGCCAGCAGTTCCCCGGGACAGCCCGAAAACATTCAGTACTTC; CDR3: CASSSPGQPENIQYF
D: NA; size: NA; V: TRBV5-1; J: TRBJ1-1; DNA: TGCGCCAGCAGCTTCGACAGGACTGAAGCTTTCTTT; CDR3: CASSFDRTEAFF
D: NA; size: NA; V: TRBV28; J: TRBJ1-1; DNA: TGTGCCAGCAGTCCTTCTAGGGGAGCTTTCTTT; CDR3: CASSPSRGAFF
D: NA; size: NA; V: TRBV7-2; J: TRBJ2-5; DNA: TGTGCCAGCAGCTTAAGGGTTGGGGAGACCCAGTACTTC; CDR3: CASSLRVGETQYF
D: TRBD1; size: few; V: TRBV25-1; J: TRBJ2-3; DNA: TGTGCCAGCAGTCCGCGGACAGGGGTTGATACGCAGTATTTT; CDR3: CASSPRTGVDTQYF
D: NA; size: few; V: TRBV30; J: TRBJ1-5; DNA: TGTGCCTGGAGTGCCGGGACTAGCAATCAGCCCCAGCATTTT; CDR3: CAWSAGTSNQPQHF
D: TRBD2; size: few; V: TRBV2; J: TRBJ2-5; DNA: TGTGCCAGCACCGGGACTAGTCAAGAGACCCAGTACTTC; CDR3: CASTGTSQETQYF
D: TRBD2; size: few; V: TRBV2; J: TRBJ2-5; DNA: TGTGCCAGCAGTGTCCTCCTCCAACTAGCGCCTTCACAAGAGACCCAGTACTTC; CDR3: CASSVLLQLAPSQETQYF
D: NA; size: NA; V: TRBV7-9; J: TRBJ1-2; DNA: TGTGCCAGCATGGTGGCGGAGAAGCGTAACTACACCTTC; CDR3: CASMVAEKRNYTF
D: TRBD1; size: few; V: TRBV5-4; J: TRBJ2-3; DNA: TGTGCCAGCAGCTCAGGGGGTCTTCAAGATACGCAGTATTTT; CDR3: CASSSGGLQDTQYF
D: NA; size: NA; V: TRBV30; J: TRBJ1-5; DNA: TGTGCCTGGGGTGGACGGAATAATCAGCCCCAGCATTTT; CDR3: CAWGGRNNQPQHF
D: TRBD1; size: NA; V: TRBV30; J: TRBJ1-2; DNA: TGTGCCTGGAGCAGTCGCCGGACAGGGGATCATGGCTACACCTTC; CDR3: CAWSSRRTGDHGYTF
D: NA; size: NA; V: TRBV5-1; J: TRBJ2-7; DNA: TGCGCCAGCAGCTTGACAGGGCAACAGTACTTC; CDR3: CASSLTGQQYF
D: NA; size: NA; V: TRBV15; J: TRBJ2-1; DNA: TGTGCCACCAGCAGAACCCTTCCTGGAAATGAGCAGTTCTTC; CDR3: CATSRTLPGNEQFF
D: TRBD2; size: NA; V: TRBV4-3; J: TRBJ2-1; DNA: TGCGCCAGCAGCCCTGGACTAGCGGGAGCGTACAATGAGCAGTTCTTC; CDR3: CASSPGLAGAYNEQFF
D: NA; size: few; V: TRBV9; J: TRBJ2-7; DNA: TGTGCCAGCAGCGTCCGGGACAACTCCTACGAGCAGTACTTC; CDR3: CASSVRDNSYEQYF
D: NA; size: NA; V: TRBV9; J: TRBJ1-2; DNA: TGTGCCAGCAGCGTAGGGTGGGGTATCGACTATGGCTACACCTTC; CDR3: CASSVGWGIDYGYTF
D: NA; size: few; V: TRBV29-1; J: TRBJ2-1; DNA: TGCAGCGTTGAAGGTGCCTTGGGAGCACTGAGCTCCTACAATGAGCAGTTCTTC; CDR3: CSVEGALGALSSYNEQFF
D: NA; size: NA; V: TRBV5-4; J: TRBJ2-7; DNA: TGTGCCAGCAGCTTGGCCGGCGCAAATGGATACGAGCAGTACTTC; CDR3: CASSLAGANGYEQYF
D: NA; size: NA; V: TRBV18; J: TRBJ2-1; DNA: TGTGCCAGCTCACAGGAGCTAGTCGGCGACAATGAGCAGTTCTTC; CDR3: CASSQELVGDNEQFF
D: NA; size: NA; V: TRBV5-1; J: TRBJ1-1; DNA: TGCGCCAGCAGCCCCGACTGGGGTGGCACTGAAGCTTTCTTT; CDR3: CASSPDWGGTEAFF